What follows is one T cell receptor (beta chain) and its context. This sample is part of a study of blood T cell repertoires in COVID-19. As for the study in general: Samples representing acute and convalescent COVID-19 were sourced from the United States, Italy and Spain. T cells, B-cell-depleted T cells, or PBMCs supplied cDNA or gDNA.

V dropped 2 bases and J dropped 5; count of bases not matched to a gene: 5. This CDR3 spans 15 amino acids. The V gene's germline CDR1 is MNHEY and CDR2 SVGEGT. The authors' processing: The assay estimated nucleated cells by amplifying reference gene primers. TCRdb's copy holds only in-frame clones and misses some; the assay was immunoSEQ multiplex PCR. V and J calls and clone size follow that table, whereas D and trimming were derived from the DNA. The repertoire holds about 280,000 clones, with less than 85% as singletons. This receptor was obtained from a woman aged 45-59 years who had recovered from COVID-19. The chain couples TRBV6-2 or TRBV6-3 to TRBJ2-5; TRBD2 aligns across 10 bases. The specimen sequenced was PBMCs or T cells enriched from blood (not recorded which). CDR3 DNA sequence: TGTGCCAGCAGTTACAGCGGGAGGGCCCAGGAGACCCAGTACTTC. Protein sequence: CASSYSGRAQETQYF.